This section outlines one TCR beta chain sequence together with its context. This clone has just a few counts. Which antigen it targets is not known. Base qualities are missing; no much larger clone stands one base away. The entry originates in a study of cytomegalovirus exposure and HLA in healthy donors (dated by TCRdb to 2017 to 2019). Study-wide context: An earlier analysis of approximately 590 of the donors reported approximately 270 Gb of sequence data and 117 million unique TCR beta sequences from 150 million to 200 million T cells. An early release covering 550 to 700 HLA-typed donors comprised 250 to 350 gigabases of sequencing data and around 86 million unique TCR sequences. In the later analysis, no new phenotypic data were used to find candidate immune exposures; instead, reliance was placed on TCR beta sequences and their occurrence across donors. HLA typing included class I and class II loci at four-digit resolution. Of the approximately 400 genotyped donors, approximately 81% were placed in the genetic ancestry cluster associated with self-reported Caucasian donors. The aim of the study was to test whether cataloging public T cell receptors could identify signatures of past pathogen exposure. A later analysis re-examined previously published TCR beta repertoires from around 670 donors and added high-resolution HLA genotyping to investigate patterns of TCR occurrence. The study combined high-throughput TCR immunosequencing, statistical association of individual TCRs with disease status, and machine learning to predict cytomegalovirus infection status. In a later genetic analysis, genome-wide SNP genotypes for 398 of the 666 donors were used, and that subset was treated as a discovery cohort. The study used immunosequencing to profile the T cell repertoires of hundreds of subjects and linked those repertoires to cytomegalovirus serostatus. In an earlier analysis of roughly 540 of the donors, high-throughput TCR beta sequencing was used to judge whether each TCR beta V gene segment behaved as functional or pseudogenic. Because of strong linkage in the cohort, 5 or 6 DR-DQ haplotypes were treated as single units for association and clustering. Alongside the repertoire data, information on donor age, sex, ethnicity and CMV serostatus was compiled. Besides the first cohort of under 700 subjects, a separate validation cohort made up of about 120 different subjects was used. The number of donors typed differed by locus, with about 629-630 for A, B, C, DRB1 and DQB1, around 560 for DQA1, 600 to 610 for DPA1, and some 470 for DPB1. All discovery cohort repertoires had been generated on a single sequencing platform. Among some 400 genotyped donors of the cohort, an average of around 220,000 unique TCR beta nucleotide sequences was sequenced per donor, of which about 18% were non-productive.

The germline V gene specifies SGHTA as CDR1 and FQGNSA as CDR2. There are 14 amino acids in the CDR3, from cysteine to phenylalanine inclusive. Left in the record is the CDR3 DNA by itself, 42 bases read in frame from the first base. Trimming takes 4 bases off V and 5 bases off J; junction bases not matched to a gene: 3. The cohort consisted of hundreds of healthy bone marrow donors. At the time of sampling, all cohort members were nominally healthy, though unrecorded immune exposures were likely present. The donor tested CMV seropositive and was one of the 289 seropositive cohort members. A peripheral blood sample was provided by each donor, and peripheral blood mononuclear cells were used for TCR beta sequencing. Genomic DNA extraction from the blood cell samples was performed with the Qiagen DNeasy Blood Extraction Kit. Library method: the immunoSEQ multiplex PCR assay. For the multiplex PCR, a mixture combining 60 forward primers for TCR Vbeta segments and 13 reverse primers for TCR Jbeta segments was used. The CDR3 region of rearranged TCR beta genes was amplified from genomic DNA with a multiplex PCR assay. The amplified TCR beta libraries were sequenced on the Illumina HiSeq System as 87-base-pair reads. From the authors' description of their analysis: In a later analysis, tens of millions of unique TCR beta chains were counted across the 500 to 850 repertoires, and about 10 million of these chains were shared by at least two donors. A nearest-neighbor algorithm error-corrected the raw reads and collapsed the reads into unique sequences, merging closely related sequences to remove PCR and sequencing errors. To assign V, D and J gene segments, CDR3 sequences were aligned to IMGT reference sequences. For a sequence to be retained, at least a six-nucleotide match to both a V gene segment and a J gene segment was required. A rearrangement was called productive if the CDR3 had no stop codons and remained in frame with V and J, and every other rearrangement was called non-productive. CDR3 was defined according to IMGT convention as the region running from the second conserved V-encoded cysteine to the conserved J-encoded phenylalanine. The earlier analysis of about 610 of the donors excluded any sequence lacking an unambiguous match to a single V gene segment. An earlier analysis of fewer than 650 of the donors classified V segments as functional when productive rearrangements were above 56.7% and as segregating when the standard deviation between donors was above 5%. A statistical classification framework was built to diagnose cytomegalovirus status from the catalog of TCR beta chain sequences. V and J gene assignment, in a later analysis, came from comparing TCR nucleotide sequences with IMGT/GENE-DB human TR gene sequences. Using the TCRdist pipeline, a later analysis assigned CDR3 sequences along with most-parsimonious VDJ recombination scenarios. In a later analysis, every TCR beta chain was defined by the combination of its CDR3 amino acid sequence and its V-gene family, and reads without a unique V-gene family were dropped. In a later analysis, 550 to 650 highly shared, low-generation-probability nucleotide sequences were removed to address suspected cross-contamination and a sequencing artifact. A later analysis calculated a clonal expansion index for each public chain from normalized within-repertoire ranks of inferred template counts. In a later analysis, generation probabilities were computed using a VDJ recombination model fitted to out-of-frame rearrangements, and the results were checked against IGoR. A later analysis scored TCR-TCR, TCR-HLA and TCR-CMV co-occurrence with hypergeometric tests, applying a repertoire-size bias correction to TCR pairs. False discovery rates were estimated in a later analysis by permuting HLA or CMV assignments 20 times. A later analysis grouped co-occurring TCRs with DBSCAN, adding TCRdist sequence similarity when clustering within HLA-allele-positive subsets. Co-occurrence clustering excluded repertoires with fewer than 30,000 or more than 120,000 public chains, plus five with anomalous nucleotide sharing. TCRdb took this table from immuneACCESS and kept in-frame rearrangements with V and J called. Such tables lack part of the clones; where checked against another copy, unresolved V genes explain under half of the gap, and the rest is unexplained. V and J calls and clone size are as listed in that table; D and trimming were resolved from the DNA. Present in this sample are 65,000 to 85,000 clones, roughly two thirds of which were seen just once. The top ten hold roughly 5% of the sample.

What the research found in general, with its limitations: In a later analysis, HLA-associated TCR beta chains were found to be more clonally expanded and to have lower generation probabilities than equally common non-associated chains. A few of the identified cytomegalovirus-associated TCR beta chains were confirmed in vitro to be specific for cytomegalovirus antigens. The classifier was reported to diagnose cytomegalovirus status with high specificity and sensitivity in both the original cohort and the validation cohort. When HLA alleles, especially DR and DQ, strongly co-occurred, attributing TCR associations to individual alleles was difficult. Linkage disequilibrium might explain the correlated functional status among segregating V segments, but an unknown experimental factor could not be excluded. Some IMGT-functional V segments, including TRBV6-2 and TRBV6-3, could not be distinguished by the 87-base-pair reads and were therefore excluded. A further reported finding was that TCR beta sequences accurately predicted the HLA-A and HLA-B alleles for most subjects in the first cohort. In a later analysis, more than 15,000 TCR beta sequences were associated with specific HLA alleles at a false discovery rate of 0.05. Because counts were too low, roughly 17 rarely observed V segments, including chromosome 9 orphons, were left out of the earlier analysis of about 500 of the donors. A later analysis found that TCR association rates varied across HLA loci, with DRB1 alleles showing the most associated TCRs and HLA-C alleles the fewest. Presence/absence analyses assumed roughly uniform sequencing depth across donors, an assumption that may not hold. The sequencing pipeline was judged likely to have produced a cluster of highly shared sequence variants as a technical artifact. A later analysis found that most CMV-associated TCR beta chains appeared HLA-restricted, with HLA associations seemingly driven largely by CMV exposure. The only immune exposure information available for the cohort was CMV serostatus. Compared with the approximately 670-donor mean, donors in an Asian-associated ancestry cluster had fewer N-insertions in productive TCRs, according to a later genetic analysis. In a later genetic analysis, a missense DCLRE1C variant was associated with V-gene and J-gene trimming of TCR beta chains, and the association was replicated in an independent cohort. Most TCR sequences were seen in very few donors, while some public TCRs were found in many individuals. An earlier analysis of several hundred of the donors showed that most TCR beta V segments appeared in productive rearrangements either about 87% or about 30% of the time, which broadly matched IMGT annotations. According to the authors, the approach could potentially be generalized to other disease states and immunological phenotypes. HLA typing was unavailable for some donors at each locus, so association tests used only the typed subset. In this cohort, only TCR beta chains were sequenced, and detectable features were limited by the absence of alpha or paired-chain data. The study listed 150 to 200 TCR beta chains as associated with cytomegalovirus. A later analysis reported that several top co-occurrence clusters appeared linked to parvovirus B19, influenza, CMV and Epstein-Barr virus.

The specimen sequenced was PBMCs. The chain employs TRBV7-2 and TRBJ1-1; TRBD1 lines up with 11 middle nucleotides. The receptor comes from a man aged 55 to 70 in good health and CMV-seropositive. The nucleotide sequence is given as TGTGCCAGCAGCTCCGGGACAGGGGGGACTGAAGCTTTCTTT. This encodes CASSSGTGGTEAFF.